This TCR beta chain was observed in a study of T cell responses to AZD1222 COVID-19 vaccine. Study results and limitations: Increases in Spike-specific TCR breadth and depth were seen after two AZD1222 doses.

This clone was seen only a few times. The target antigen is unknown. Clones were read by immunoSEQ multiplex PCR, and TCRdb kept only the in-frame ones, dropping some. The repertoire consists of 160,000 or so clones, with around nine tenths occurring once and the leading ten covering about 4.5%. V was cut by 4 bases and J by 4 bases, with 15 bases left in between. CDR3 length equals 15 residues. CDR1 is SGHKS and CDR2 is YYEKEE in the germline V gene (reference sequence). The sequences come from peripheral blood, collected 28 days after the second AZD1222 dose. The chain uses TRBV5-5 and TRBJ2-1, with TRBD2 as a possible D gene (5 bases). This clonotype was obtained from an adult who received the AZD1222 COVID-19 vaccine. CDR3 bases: TGTGCCAGCAGCAACGGCCCTGAGGGTTACAATGAGCAGTTCTTC. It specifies CASSNGPEGYNEQFF.